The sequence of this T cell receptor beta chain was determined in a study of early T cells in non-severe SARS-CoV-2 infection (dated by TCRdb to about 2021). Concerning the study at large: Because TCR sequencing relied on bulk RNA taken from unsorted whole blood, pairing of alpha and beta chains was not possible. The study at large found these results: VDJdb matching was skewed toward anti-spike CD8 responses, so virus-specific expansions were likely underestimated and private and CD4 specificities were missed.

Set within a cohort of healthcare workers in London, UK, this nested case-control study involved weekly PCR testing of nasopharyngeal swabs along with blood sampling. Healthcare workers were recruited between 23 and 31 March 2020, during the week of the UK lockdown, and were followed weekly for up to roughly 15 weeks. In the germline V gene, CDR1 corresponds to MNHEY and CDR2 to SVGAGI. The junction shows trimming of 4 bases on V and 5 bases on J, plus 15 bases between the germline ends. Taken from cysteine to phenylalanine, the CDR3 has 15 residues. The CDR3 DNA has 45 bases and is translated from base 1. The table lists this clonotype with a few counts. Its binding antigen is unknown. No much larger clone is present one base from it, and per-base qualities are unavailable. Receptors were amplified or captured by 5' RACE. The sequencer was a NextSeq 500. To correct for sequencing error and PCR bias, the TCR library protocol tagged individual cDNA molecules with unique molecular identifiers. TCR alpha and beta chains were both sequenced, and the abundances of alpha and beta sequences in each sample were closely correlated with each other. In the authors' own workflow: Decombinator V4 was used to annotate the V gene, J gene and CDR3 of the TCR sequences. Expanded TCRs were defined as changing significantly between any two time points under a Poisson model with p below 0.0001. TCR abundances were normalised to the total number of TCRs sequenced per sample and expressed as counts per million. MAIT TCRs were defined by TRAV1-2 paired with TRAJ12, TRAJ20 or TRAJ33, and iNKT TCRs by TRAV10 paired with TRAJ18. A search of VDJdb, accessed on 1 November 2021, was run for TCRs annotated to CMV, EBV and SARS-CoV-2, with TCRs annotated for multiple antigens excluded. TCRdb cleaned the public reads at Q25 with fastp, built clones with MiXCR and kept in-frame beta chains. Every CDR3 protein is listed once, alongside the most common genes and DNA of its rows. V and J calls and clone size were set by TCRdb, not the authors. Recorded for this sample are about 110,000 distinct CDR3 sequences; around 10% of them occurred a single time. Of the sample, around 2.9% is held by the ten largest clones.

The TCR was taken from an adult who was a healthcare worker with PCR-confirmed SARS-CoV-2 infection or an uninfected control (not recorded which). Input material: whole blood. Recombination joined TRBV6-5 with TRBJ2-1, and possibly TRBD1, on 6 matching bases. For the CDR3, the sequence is CASSFYGGQNNEQFF. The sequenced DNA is TGTGCCAGCAGTTTTTACGGCGGACAGAACAATGAGCAGTTCTTC.